This T cell receptor (beta chain) was recovered during a study of T cells after yellow fever vaccination. Study context: Preparation of fractions with low cell numbers was performed using SMART-Seq v4 Ultra Low Input. Overall study findings and caveats: A small proportion of clonotypes was detected in both the CD4 and CD8 compartments. Once the booster was given, most primary-vaccination clones reappeared, at around 95% for CD4 and around 90% for CD8.

The table lists this clonotype with many counts. Antigen: not known. Template switching by 5'RACE produced TCR cDNA, adding a universal primer site and UMIs. From the 5' RACE reads, TCRdb called clonotypes with MiXCR, one entry per CDR3 protein. The table records about 360,000 distinct CDR3 sequences, about 6% of them present only once. The sample consisted of PBMCs, taken 5 days after the yellow fever booster vaccination. The receptor's source is a man under 40 who received the YFV17D yellow fever vaccine.

The CDR3 DNA follows: TGTGCCAGCAGTTACCCCCTTACTAGCGGGAGGGCCTACGAGCAGTACTTC. Translated, it gives CASSYPLTSGRAYEQYF. V and J are TRBV6-5 and TRBJ2-7; 13 bases align to TRBD2. Germline V gene data show CDR1 as MNHEY and CDR2 as SVGAGI. Trimming removed 2 bases from V and 2 bases from J; junction bases left unmatched: 6. This CDR3 has 17 residues.